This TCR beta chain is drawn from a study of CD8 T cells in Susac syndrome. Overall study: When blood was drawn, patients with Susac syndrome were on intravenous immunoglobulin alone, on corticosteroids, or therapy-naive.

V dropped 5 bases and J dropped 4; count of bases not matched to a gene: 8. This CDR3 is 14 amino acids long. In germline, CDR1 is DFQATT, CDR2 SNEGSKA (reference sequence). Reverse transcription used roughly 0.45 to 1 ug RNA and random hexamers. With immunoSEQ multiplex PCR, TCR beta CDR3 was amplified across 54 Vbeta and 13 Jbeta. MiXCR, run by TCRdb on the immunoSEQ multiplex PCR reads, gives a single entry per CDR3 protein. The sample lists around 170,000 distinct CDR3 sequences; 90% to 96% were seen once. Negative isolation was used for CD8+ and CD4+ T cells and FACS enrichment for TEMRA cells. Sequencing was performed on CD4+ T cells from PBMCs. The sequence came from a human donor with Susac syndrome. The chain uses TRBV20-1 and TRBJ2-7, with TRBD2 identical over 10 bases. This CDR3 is CSALSPTSGYEQYF. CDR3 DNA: TGCAGTGCTCTCTCCCCGACTAGCGGGTACGAGCAGTACTTC.